These 26 T cell receptor beta chains originate from one sample sequenced in a study of T cell changes during pregnancy in multiple sclerosis. Data came from immunoSEQ multiplex PCR; TCRdb stores just in-frame clones and leaves some out. The repertoire holds about 53,000 clones, around nine tenths seen once, with 0.45% to 0.6% in the top ten. Sequenced material: CD4+ T cells from peripheral blood mononuclear cells, taken in the third trimester of pregnancy. The receptors shown here come from a female donor with multiple sclerosis, enrolled in a pregnancy study.

The chain recombines TRBV10-3 with TRBJ1-2, with a possible D match to TRBD1 (6 bases). The V gene's germline CDR1 is ENHRY and CDR2 SYGVKD. The CDR3 runs to 13 residues. With 6 bases removed from V and 4 bases from J, the gap between germline ends came to 12 bases. The CDR3, as DNA: TGTGCCATCAGCCAGGGGAGCGCCTATGGCTACACCTTC. It translates to CAISQGSAYGYTF.

The chain uses TRBV6-5 and TRBJ2-3; a weak D match, TRBD2 (6 bases). Trimming took off 2 bases at V and 8 bases at J, with 14 bases between the two ends. The CDR3 extends over 14 amino acids. Germline V gene sequence: CDR1 MNHEY, CDR2 SVGAGI. CDR3 sequence (DNA): TGTGCCAGCAGTTACGGGTTCAACGGGGGTACGCAGTATTTT. Encoded protein: CASSYGFNGGTQYF.

This chain uses TRBV4-1 with TRBJ2-1; TRBD2 is a possible D gene (6 bases). V was cut by 0 bases and J by 0 bases, with 9 bases left in between. The CDR3 extends over 16 amino acids. Looked up from germline, CDR1 is MGHRA and CDR2 is YSYEKL. This chain's CDR3 is CASSQEPGLSYNEQFF. CDR3 nucleotide sequence: TGCGCCAGCAGCCAAGAGCCGGGACTCTCCTACAATGAGCAGTTCTTC.

This chain connects TRBV7-6 to TRBJ1-3; D perhaps matches TRBD1 (6 bases). The CDR3 sequence is 18 residues long. Trimming left V 1 base short and J 0 bases short, with 16 bases between. CDR1 is SGHVS and CDR2 is FNYEAQ in the germline V gene. Here the CDR3 DNA reads TGTGCCAGCAGCTTAGAGCCCTCGGGACACAGCTCTGGAAACACCATATATTTT. Translation gives CASSLEPSGHSSGNTIYF.

The CDR3 spells CASSLVGQGRTQYF. In DNA form, the CDR3 reads TGTGCCAGCAGCTTAGTCGGACAGGGTCGGACCCAGTACTTC. The chain employs TRBV11-2 and TRBJ2-5; 8 positions match TRBD1. Trimming at V came to 1 base and at J to 7 bases, leaving 5 bases not matched to a gene. This CDR3 has 14 residues. The germline V gene encodes CDR1 SGHAT and CDR2 FQNNGV.

The rearrangement links TRBV6-6 to TRBJ1-5, with a possible D match to TRBD1 (6 bases). CDR3 length: 16 amino acids. Germline V gene sequence: CDR1 MNHNY, CDR2 SVGAGI (reference sequence). The V end was cut by 0 bases, the J end by 3 bases, with 12 bases between. CDR3 nucleotides: TGTGCCAGCAGTTACTCAGGGCAGGGGTACAATCAGCCCCAGCATTTT. Its protein product is CASSYSGQGYNQPQHF.

The chain is built from TRBV30 and TRBJ1-2, with TRBD1 identical over 7 bases. The ends lost 7 bases at V and 4 bases at J; junction bases unmatched: 9. This CDR3 region has 13 residues. CDR1 and CDR2 (germline): GTSNPN, SVGIG (reference sequence). The CDR3 reads CASPVGQSYGYTF. The CDR3 coding sequence is TGTGCCTCCCCCGTGGGACAGTCCTATGGCTACACCTTC.

This rearrangement joins TRBV6-6 to TRBJ2-3; D is undetermined. V lost 7 bases to trimming and J lost 3 bases, with 11 bases between them. Germline lookup yields CDR1 MNHNY and CDR2 SVGAGI (reference sequence). CDR3 length: 13 residues. The CDR3 DNA reads as TGTGCCAGCAAGCGTACGTATACAGATACGCAGTATTTT. Protein: CASKRTYTDTQYF.

The chain joins TRBV5-1 to TRBJ1-3, with a possible D match to TRBD1 (6 bases). CDR3 length equals 16 residues. Germline V gives CDR1 SGHRS, CDR2 YFSETQ. Trimming removed 0 bases at V and 2 bases at J, with 12 bases between. The CDR3: CASSLVLGAAGNTIYF. The CDR3 bases are TGCGCCAGCAGCTTGGTCCTGGGGGCGGCTGGAAACACCATATATTTT.

The chain uses TRBV7-9 and TRBJ1-2, with TRBD1 identical over 10 bases. CDR1 is SEHNR, CDR2 FQNEAQ, per germline (reference sequence). The junction had 12 bases not matched to a gene; V was cut back by 0 bases and J by 8 bases. This CDR3 has 17 amino acids. CDR3 bases: TGTGCCAGCAGCTTAGCCCTTGGGACAGGGGCCGAGGAAGGCTACACCTTC. Its protein is CASSLALGTGAEEGYTF.

This clone appeared a few times. The CDR3 nucleotides read TGTGCCAGCAGCCGGACAGGTTTGGACTATGGCTACACCTTC. Translation gives CASSRTGLDYGYTF. This rearrangement joins TRBV2 to TRBJ1-2; the match to TRBD1 covers 7 bases. The CDR3 sequence is 14 residues long. V was pared by 6 bases and J by 3 bases, with 7 bases of the junction left unmatched. The V gene's germline CDR1 is SNHLY and CDR2 FYNNEI.

This chain connects TRBV19 to TRBJ2-3, with 9 nucleotides matching TRBD2. In germline, CDR1 is LNHDA, CDR2 SQIVND (reference sequence). This CDR3 contains 16 residues. With 5 bases clipped from V and 2 bases from J, the junction kept 8 bases outside the gene matches. CDR3 residues: CASSSNSGGTTDTQYF. Here the CDR3 DNA reads TGTGCCAGTAGTTCAAATAGCGGGGGAACCACAGATACGCAGTATTTT.

This clone was picked up one time. The rearrangement uses TRBV6-1 and TRBJ2-1; 7 positions agree with TRBD1. Looked up from germline, CDR1 is MNHNS and CDR2 is SASEGT. After removal of 7 bases from V and 5 bases from J, the junction contained 8 bases not matched to a gene. The CDR3 totals 14 residues. CDR3 bases: TGTGCCAGCATCAAACAGGGGAAGGACAATGAGCAGTTCTTC. Encoded protein: CASIKQGKDNEQFF.

V and J are TRBV19 and TRBJ2-5, with D possibly matching TRBD2 (5 bases). The CDR3 sequence is 14 residues long. Germline V gives CDR1 LNHDA, CDR2 SQIVND (reference sequence). Trimming took off 10 bases at V and 4 bases at J, with 19 bases between the two ends. The CDR3 here is CATNPTGIGETQYF. DNA for the CDR3: TGTGCCACTAACCCCACGGGGATTGGAGAGACCCAGTACTTC. Full variable domain (remainder filled in from reference TRBV19 and TRBJ2-5): DGGITQSPKYLFRKEGQNVTLSCEQNLNHDAMYWYRQDPGQGLRLIYYSQIVNDFQKGDIAEGYSVSREKKESFPLTVTSAQKNPTAFYLCATNPTGIGETQYFGPGTRLLVL.

This chain joins TRBV9 and TRBJ1-6, with a tentative D call TRBD1 (5 bases). The CDR3 has 15 residues. Germline CDR1 is SGDLS and CDR2 is YYNGEE. Trimming left V 0 bases short and J 7 bases short, with 11 bases between. The CDR3 DNA reads as TGTGCCAGCAGCGTAGAGACAGCGCCCAATTCACCCCTCCACTTT. Amino acids: CASSVETAPNSPLHF.

The chain combines TRBV5-6 with TRBJ2-1; TRBD2 might be the D (5 bases). Germline values: CDR1 SGHDT, CDR2 YYEEEE. The CDR3 loop spans 13 amino acids. V was pared by 1 base and J by 7 bases, with 9 bases between. The CDR3 nucleotides read TGTGCCAGCAGCTTGCCCCCGGGGAATGAGCAGTTCTTC. It codes for CASSLPPGNEQFF.

The chain is built from TRBV2 and TRBJ1-1, with 7 bases lining up with TRBD1. The CDR3 extends over 13 amino acids. With V trimmed by 7 bases and J by 1 base, 3 bases remained unmatched. Per the germline V gene, CDR1 is SNHLY and CDR2 is FYNNEI. CDR3 region: CASINRGNTEAFF. The DNA for the CDR3 is TGTGCCAGCATTAACAGGGGGAACACTGAAGCTTTCTTT. Together with reference TRBV2 and TRBJ1-1, the CDR3 gives the full variable domain: EPEVTQTPSHQVTQMGQEVILRCVPISNHLYFYWYRQILGQKVEFLVSFYNNEISEKSEIFDDQFSVERPDGSNFTLKIRSTKLEDSAMYFCASINRGNTEAFFGQGTRLTVV.

The chain couples TRBV19 to TRBJ1-2; tentative D call: TRBD1 (5 bases). The CDR3 length is 14 residues. Trimming left V 3 bases short and J 1 base short, with 9 bases between. Germline V lookup: CDR1 LNHDA, CDR2 SQIVND (reference sequence). DNA for the CDR3: TGTGCCAGTAGTATGTGGACAAATAACTATGGCTACACCTTC. Encoded protein: CASSMWTNNYGYTF.

This chain connects TRBV5-1 to TRBJ1-2, with TRBD1 matching over 8 bases. The CDR3 is 14 amino acids. The germline CDR1 and CDR2 sequences are SGHRS and YFSETQ. The V segment lost 4 bases and the J segment 4 bases; nucleotides outside the gene matches: 6. CDR3 in amino acids: CASSTGTGLYGYTF. CDR3 DNA: TGCGCCAGCAGCACCGGGACAGGACTCTATGGCTACACCTTC.

The chain recombines TRBV18 with TRBJ1-1, with a possible D match to TRBD1 (5 bases). Per germline, CDR1 KGHSH and CDR2 LQKENI. The CDR3 runs 13 residues. V lost 2 bases to trimming and J lost 3 bases, with 7 bases between them. The CDR3 reads CASSPGRDTEAFF. CDR3 nucleotides: TGTGCCAGCTCACCAGGCAGGGACACTGAAGCTTTCTTT.

The chain has TRBV9 and TRBJ2-2; perhaps TRBD1 as D (6 bases). This CDR3 has 12 amino acids. Trimming removed 3 bases at V and 6 bases at J, with 6 bases between. Germline V gene sequence: CDR1 SGDLS, CDR2 YYNGEE. The CDR3 nucleotides are TGTGCCAGCAGCGACAGGGCCGGGGAGCTGTTTTTT. It codes for CASSDRAGELFF.

This rearrangement joins TRBV6-6 to TRBJ2-5; the D is unclear. V was clipped by 6 bases and J by 3 bases, with 5 bases between them. CDR1 and CDR2 (germline): MNHNY, SVGAGI (reference sequence). This CDR3 spans 11 amino acids. CDR3 protein: CASSPKETQYF. The CDR3, as DNA: TGTGCCAGCAGCCCAAAAGAGACCCAGTACTTC.

This chain connects TRBV10-3 to TRBJ2-1, with D hard to call. CDR3 size: 14 residues. The V gene's germline CDR1 is ENHRY and CDR2 SYGVKD. The germline V and J ends were trimmed by 7 bases and 2 bases, with 12 bases remaining between them. The CDR3 DNA reads TGTGCCATCAAGGATATGGGCGCCTACAATGAGCAGTTCTTC. Its protein product is CAIKDMGAYNEQFF.

The chain is built from TRBV6-5 and TRBJ2-4; maybe TRBD1 (6 bases). Trimming shortened V by 6 bases and J by 9 bases, and 15 bases separated the two germline ends. Germline lookup yields CDR1 MNHEY and CDR2 SVGAGI. The length of the CDR3 is 13 residues. CDR3 sequence (DNA): TGTGCCAGCAGAAAAACAGGGTCCGCCATTCAGTACTTC. Its protein is CASRKTGSAIQYF.

Regarding this clone: The junction departs from germline at one end; a sequencing error may be responsible. The chain recombines TRBV7-7 with TRBJ1-3, with TRBD1 matching over 10 bases. Germline loops: CDR1 SSHAT, CDR2 FNYEAQ (reference sequence). CDR3 length: 16 residues. CDR3 nucleotides: TGTGCTAGCAGTCCCGGGACAGGGGTCGCTGGAAACACCATATATTTT. Its translation: CASSPGTGVAGNTIYF.

This chain uses TRBV6-1 with TRBJ1-3; 9 nucleotides line up with TRBD1. Trimming at V came to 4 bases and at J to 9 bases, leaving 7 bases not matched to a gene. Germline loops: CDR1 MNHNS, CDR2 SASEGT. CDR3 size: 14 residues. CDR3 in amino acids: CASSVQGAPITIYF. In DNA, the CDR3 is TGTGCCAGCAGTGTACAGGGGGCACCGATCACCATATATTTT.